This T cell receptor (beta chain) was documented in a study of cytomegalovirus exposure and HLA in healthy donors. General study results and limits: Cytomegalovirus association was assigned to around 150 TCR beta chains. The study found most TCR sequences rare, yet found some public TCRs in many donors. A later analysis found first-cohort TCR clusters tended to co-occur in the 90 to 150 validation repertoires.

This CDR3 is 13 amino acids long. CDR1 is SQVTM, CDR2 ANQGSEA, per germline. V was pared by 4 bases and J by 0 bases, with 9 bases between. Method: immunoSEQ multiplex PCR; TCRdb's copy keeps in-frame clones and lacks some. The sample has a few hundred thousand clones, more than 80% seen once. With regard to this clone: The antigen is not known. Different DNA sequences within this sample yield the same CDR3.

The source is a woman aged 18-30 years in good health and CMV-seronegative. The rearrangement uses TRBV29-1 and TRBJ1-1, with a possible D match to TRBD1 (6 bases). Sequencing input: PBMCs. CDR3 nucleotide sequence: TGCAGCGTTGCCGGGACACTGAACACTGAAGCTTTCTTT. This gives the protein CSVAGTLNTEAFF.